Listed below are T cell receptor beta chains from one sample, sequenced in a study of blood T cell repertoires in COVID-19. Libraries were prepared by immunoSEQ multiplex PCR; TCRdb keeps only in-frame clonotypes and omits some of them. Among 390,000 or so clones, around four fifths were seen once, and the ten largest hold about 4.9%. Input material: PBMCs or T cells enriched from blood (not recorded which). Receptors were obtained from a woman between 45 and 65 years old who had recovered from COVID-19. Both conserved end residues are part of each CDR3. The D gene is left open where the match is weak. Only part of the rows carry a size: once, few, many, or a class if the clone is expanded.

v_gene	d_gene	abundance	j_gene	CDR3aa	CDR3nt
TRBV5-1	.	.	TRBJ1-3	CASSLGLGYGNTIYF	TGCGCCAGCAGCTTAGGCCTCGGGTATGGAAACACCATATATTTT
TRBV14	TRBD1	few	TRBJ1-1	CASSQDRRGAFF	TGTGCCAGCAGCCAGGACAGGCGGGGAGCTTTCTTT
TRBV27	.	.	TRBJ2-7	CASSLKQELHYEQYF	TGTGCCAGCAGTTTAAAACAGGAACTCCACTACGAGCAGTACTTC
TRBV19	.	.	TRBJ1-5	CASSSQGLNNQPQHF	TGTGCCAGTAGTTCACAGGGTTTAAACAATCAGCCCCAGCATTTT
TRBV30	TRBD1	.	TRBJ1-4	CAWRAGTGRANEKLFF	TGTGCCTGGAGGGCCGGGACAGGGAGGGCTAATGAAAAACTGTTTTTT
TRBV14	.	.	TRBJ2-7	CASSQDPSAEYEQYF	TGTGCCAGCAGCCAAGATCCTAGCGCAGAATACGAGCAGTACTTC
TRBV4-1	.	.	TRBJ1-1	CASSQTTGPTEAFF	TGCGCCAGCAGCCAAACCACAGGGCCCACTGAAGCTTTCTTT
TRBV7-2	.	once	TRBJ2-5	CASSLLGPGGGETQYF	TGTGCCAGCAGCTTACTAGGTCCGGGGGGCGGAGAGACCCAGTACTTC
TRBV27	TRBD1	once	TRBJ1-1	CASILYPGQRTTEAFF	TGTGCCAGCATCCTCTACCCGGGACAGAGGACCACTGAAGCTTTCTTT
TRBV7-9	.	.	TRBJ2-7	CATGLDTTRQYF	TGTGCCACAGGGCTAGATACTACGAGGCAGTACTTC
TRBV5-1	TRBD2	once	TRBJ2-3	CASSLGLAGQDTQYF	TGCGCCAGCAGCTTGGGCTTAGCGGGACAAGATACGCAGTATTTT
TRBV3-1/TRBV3-2	TRBD1	.	TRBJ1-2	CASSQEQGNYGYTF	TGTGCCAGCAGCCAAGAACAGGGGAACTATGGCTACACCTTC
TRBV4-3	.	.	TRBJ1-3	CASSQVPTGNTIYF	TGCGCCAGCAGCCAAGTGCCTACTGGAAACACCATATATTTT
TRBV9	TRBD1	.	TRBJ1-2	CASSVSQGATLVTF	TGTGCCAGCAGCGTTAGTCAGGGGGCAACACTAGTAACCTTC
TRBV5-1	TRBD1	.	TRBJ1-4	CASSGGTGRGNEKLFF	TGCGCCAGCAGCGGAGGGACAGGGAGAGGTAATGAAAAACTGTTTTTT
TRBV7-2	TRBD1	.	TRBJ1-2	CASSLDDRGLNYGYTF	TGTGCCAGCAGCTTGGATGACAGGGGGCTGAACTATGGCTACACCTTC
TRBV6-6	TRBD2	once	TRBJ2-1	CASSHDRTSGSRSYNEQFF	TGTGCCAGCAGTCATGATCGGACTAGCGGTAGCCGATCCTACAATGAGCAGTTCTTC